The next 10 T cell receptor beta chains were all read from a single sample in a study of T cells after yellow fever vaccination. TCRdb reprocessed the 5' RACE reads via MiXCR and lists one record per CDR3 protein. The table has more than 95,000 distinct CDR3 sequences, 6.5% to 9% seen once. The sample was CD4+ T cells sorted from PBMCs, taken about 41 days after the first yellow fever vaccination. The receptors were gathered from a man younger than 35 who received the YFV17D yellow fever vaccine.

This clonotype showed up many times. This CDR3 reads CASSLVGVQTEAFF. CDR3 sequence (DNA): TGCGCCAGCAGCTTGGTGGGGGTTCAAACTGAAGCTTTCTTT. The V call is TRBV5-1, the J call TRBJ1-1; D is perhaps TRBD1 (5 bases). Germline CDR1 is SGHRS and CDR2 is YFSETQ. Trimming removed 0 bases at V and 5 bases at J, with 11 bases between. The CDR3 contains 14 residues.

This clonotype was seen many times. This chain connects TRBV7-3 to TRBJ2-1; D remains unclear. The CDR3 spans 15 residues. The germline V and J ends were trimmed by 0 bases and 0 bases, with 6 bases remaining between them. Germline V gene sequence: CDR1 SGHTA, CDR2 FQGTGA. The CDR3 bases are TGTGCCAGCAGCTTAACTGTCGGCTCCTACAATGAGCAGTTCTTC. Its translation: CASSLTVGSYNEQFF.

The sample holds many counts of this clonotype. The chain links TRBV12-3 or TRBV12-4 to TRBJ2-1, with 10 nucleotides matching TRBD1. Trimming took 6 bases from V and 9 from J; bases not matched to a gene: 11. CDR3 length equals 15 residues. The CDR3 region is CASSRSGTGAGEQFF. For the CDR3, the DNA is TGTGCCAGCAGCAGATCCGGGACAGGGGCGGGTGAGCAGTTCTTC.

This clonotype occurred many times. The chain links TRBV29-1 to TRBJ2-5; tentatively, D is TRBD1 or TRBD2 (5 bases each). The V gene's germline CDR1 is SQVTM and CDR2 ANQGSEA. The CDR3 loop spans 13 amino acids. V lost 7 bases to trimming and J lost 5 bases, with 17 bases between them. CDR3 sequence: CSAGWGMLETQYF. The CDR3 bases are TGCAGCGCCGGCTGGGGGATGCTTGAGACCCAGTACTTC.

This clonotype has more than one count but fewer than ten. The chain carries TRBV12-3 or TRBV12-4 and TRBJ1-5; D is undetermined. The CDR3 is 16 residues long. V shed 4 bases and J shed 1 base, with 14 bases lying between them. CDR3 region: CASSSSGHTSNQPQHF. The CDR3, as DNA: TGTGCCAGCAGTTCCTCTGGGCACACGAGCAATCAGCCCCAGCATTTT.

In this sample, this clonotype turned up many times. This sequence joins TRBV2 and TRBJ2-2; D ambiguous. The V gene's germline CDR1 is SNHLY and CDR2 FYNNEI. The CDR3 is made up of 15 amino acids. Trimming cost V 4 bases and J 0 bases, with 9 bases left between them. CDR3 sequence (DNA): TGTGCCAGCAGTGCAGAGACCGCGAACACCGGGGAGCTGTTTTTT. As protein: CASSAETANTGELFF.

Ten or more counts support this clonotype. This chain links TRBV18 with TRBJ2-7, with D tentatively TRBD1 (5 bases). Germline-derived CDR1 and CDR2 are KGHSH and LQKENI. The V and J ends lost 4 bases and 6 bases respectively, with 16 bases between them. The CDR3 is made up of 14 amino acids. For the CDR3, the DNA is TGTGCCAGCTCACAAGGACACGTAGGACGCGAGCAGTACGTC. Translated: CASSQGHVGREQYV.

This clonotype has at least ten counts. The chain has TRBV6-1 and TRBJ2-5; 8 bases align to TRBD1. Germline-derived CDR1 and CDR2 are MNHNS and SASEGT. The CDR3 sequence is 13 residues long. J was trimmed by 1 base and V by 6 bases; bases with no gene match: 1. CDR3 amino acids: CASRGQAQETQYF. In DNA, the CDR3 is TGTGCCAGCAGGGGACAGGCCCAAGAGACCCAGTACTTC.

The table lists this clonotype with many counts. The V and J genes are TRBV4-3 and TRBJ1-2; no firm D call. Per the germline V gene, CDR1 is LGHNA and CDR2 is YSLEER. This CDR3 contains 15 residues. Trimming took off 2 bases at V and 4 bases at J, with 14 bases between the two ends. DNA for the CDR3: TGCGCCAGCAGCCAATCAACTCTCGCGTCCTATGGCTACACCTTC. Amino acid sequence: CASSQSTLASYGYTF.

This clonotype was counted many times. This chain uses TRBV20-1 with TRBJ2-7, with TRBD2 matching 9 bases. Germline CDR1 reads DFQATT; CDR2 reads SNEGSKA (reference sequence). The CDR3 runs to 14 residues. The V gene end was trimmed by 2 bases and the J gene end by 3 bases; junction bases not matched to a gene: 5. CDR3: CSARKTSGNYEQYV. Here the CDR3 DNA reads TGCAGTGCTAGAAAGACTAGCGGAAACTACGAGCAGTACGTC.